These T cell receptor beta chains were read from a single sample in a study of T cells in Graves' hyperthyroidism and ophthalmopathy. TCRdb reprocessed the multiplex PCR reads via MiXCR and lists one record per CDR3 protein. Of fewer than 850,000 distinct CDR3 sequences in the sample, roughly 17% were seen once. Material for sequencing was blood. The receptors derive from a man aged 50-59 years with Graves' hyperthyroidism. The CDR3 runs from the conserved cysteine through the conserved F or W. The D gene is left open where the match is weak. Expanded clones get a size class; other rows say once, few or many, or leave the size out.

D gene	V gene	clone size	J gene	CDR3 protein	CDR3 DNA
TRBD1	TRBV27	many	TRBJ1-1	CASSLNRGMNTEAFF	TGTGCCAGCAGTCTAAACAGGGGGATGAACACTGAAGCTTTCTTT
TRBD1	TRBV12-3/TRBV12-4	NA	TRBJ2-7	CASSPGTEDYEQYF	TGTGCCAGCAGTCCCGGGACAGAAGACTACGAGCAGTACTTC
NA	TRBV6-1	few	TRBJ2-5	CASGPRQETQYF	TGTGCCAGCGGTCCCAGACAAGAGACCCAGTACTTC
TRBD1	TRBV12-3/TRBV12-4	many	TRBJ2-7	CASSIGTEYEQYF	TGTGCCAGCAGCATCGGGACAGAGTACGAGCAGTACTTC
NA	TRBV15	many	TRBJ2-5	CATSVGDETQYF	TGTGCCACCAGCGTAGGGGATGAGACCCAGTACTTC
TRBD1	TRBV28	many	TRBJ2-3	CASSPGQGPYTDTQYF	TGTGCCAGCAGTCCTGGACAGGGGCCCTACACAGATACGCAGTATTTT
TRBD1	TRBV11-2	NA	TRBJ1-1	CASSLGTELNTEAFF	TGTGCCAGCAGCCTCGGGACAGAGCTTAACACTGAAGCTTTCTTT
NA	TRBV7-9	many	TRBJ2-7	CASRQSGYEQYF	TGTGCCAGCAGACAATCGGGCTACGAGCAGTACTTC
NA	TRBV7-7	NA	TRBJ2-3	CASSLGGTPTDTQYF	TGTGCTAGCAGCTTAGGGGGGACTCCGACAGATACGCAGTATTTT
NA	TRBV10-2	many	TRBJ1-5	CASRQGTGQPQHF	TGCGCCAGCAGACAGGGAACGGGCCAGCCCCAGCATTTT
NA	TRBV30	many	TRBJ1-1	CAWSVYGNTEAFF	TGTGCCTGGAGTGTCTATGGAAACACTGAAGCTTTCTTT
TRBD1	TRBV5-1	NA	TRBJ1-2	CASSHPGQESHGGYTF	TGTGCCAGCAGCCATCCGGGACAGGAGTCTCATGGGGGCTACACCTTC
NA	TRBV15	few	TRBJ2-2	CATSRAGTDNTGELFF	TGTGCCACCAGCAGAGCGGGGACGGACAACACCGGGGAGCTGTTTTTT
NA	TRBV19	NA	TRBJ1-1	CASSRSIMNTEAFF	TGTGCCAGTAGTAGATCAATAATGAACACTGAAGCTTTCTTT
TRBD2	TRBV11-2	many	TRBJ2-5	CASRELAGGPSPHF	TGTGCCAGCAGGGAACTAGCGGGAGGACCATCCCCTCACTTC
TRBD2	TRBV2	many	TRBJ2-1	CASRTSGRNEQFF	TGTGCCAGCAGGACTAGCGGGAGGAATGAGCAGTTCTTC
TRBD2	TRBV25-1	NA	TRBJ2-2	CASIGRAGELFF	TGTGCCAGCATTGGGAGGGCCGGGGAGCTGTTTTTT
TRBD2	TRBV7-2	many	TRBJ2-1	CASSLARTSGSSYNEQFF	TGTGCCAGCAGTCTAGCCCGGACTAGCGGGAGTTCCTACAATGAGCAGTTCTTC
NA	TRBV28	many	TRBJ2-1	CASSPMGPTYNEQFF	TGTGCCAGCAGTCCTATGGGACCGACTTACAATGAGCAGTTCTTC
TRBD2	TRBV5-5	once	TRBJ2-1	CASSPPGAGGRNEQFF	TGTGCCAGCAGCCCGCCCGGGGCGGGAGGGCGTAATGAGCAGTTCTTC
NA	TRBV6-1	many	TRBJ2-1	CASKLQGTEYNEQFF	TGTGCCAGCAAGCTTCAGGGTACAGAATACAATGAGCAGTTCTTC
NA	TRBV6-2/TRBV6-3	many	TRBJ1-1	CASSYITGNTEAFF	TGTGCCAGCAGTTACATCACAGGGAACACTGAAGCTTTCTTT
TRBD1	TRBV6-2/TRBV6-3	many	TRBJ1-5	CASSYPDGQDNQPQHF	TGTGCCAGCAGTTACCCCGACGGACAGGACAATCAGCCCCAGCATTTT
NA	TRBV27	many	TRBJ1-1	CASSFGQGITEAFF	TGTGCCAGCAGTTTTGGTCAGGGAATCACTGAAGCTTTCTTT
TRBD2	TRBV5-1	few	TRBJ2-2	CASSRLAVLANTGELFF	TGCGCCAGCAGCCGACTAGCGGTACTAGCGAACACCGGGGAGCTGTTTTTT
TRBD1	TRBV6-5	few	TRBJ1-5	CASSYRTGANQPQHF	TGTGCCAGCAGTTATCGGACAGGGGCGAATCAGCCCCAGCATTTT
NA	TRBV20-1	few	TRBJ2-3	CSATSPTDTQYF	TGCAGTGCTACCTCCCCCACAGATACGCAGTATTTT
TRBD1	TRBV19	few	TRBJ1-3	CASSPTGAGNTIYF	TGTGCCAGTAGCCCTACAGGGGCTGGAAACACCATATATTTT
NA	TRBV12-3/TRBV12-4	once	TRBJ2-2	CASSLWLANTGELFF	TGTGCCAGCAGTTTATGGCTAGCAAACACCGGGGAGCTGTTTTTT
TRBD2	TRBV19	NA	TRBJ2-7	CASSYTSGASYEQYF	TGTGCCAGTAGTTATACTAGCGGCGCTTCCTACGAGCAGTACTTC
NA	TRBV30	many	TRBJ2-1	CAWRQSDEQFF	TGTGCCTGGAGACAATCTGATGAGCAGTTCTTC
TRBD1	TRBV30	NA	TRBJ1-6	CAWSVGTGGSPLHF	TGTGCCTGGAGTGTGGGGACAGGGGGTTCACCCCTCCACTTT
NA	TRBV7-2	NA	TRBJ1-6	CASSPPIGDSPLHF	TGTGCCAGCAGCCCCCCTATCGGGGATTCACCCCTCCACTTT
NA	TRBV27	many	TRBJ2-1	CASSSGAPYNEQFF	TGTGCCAGCAGTTCGGGAGCCCCCTACAATGAGCAGTTCTTC
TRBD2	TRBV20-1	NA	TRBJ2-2	CSAREPSGAGELSF	TGCAGTGCTAGAGAGCCTAGCGGGGCCGGGGAGCTGTCTTTT
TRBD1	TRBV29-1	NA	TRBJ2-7	CSVQGQGGEQYF	TGCAGCGTTCAAGGACAGGGGGGCGAGCAGTACTTC
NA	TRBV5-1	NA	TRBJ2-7	CASSLGQIPYEQYF	TGCGCCAGCAGCTTGGGACAGATCCCCTACGAGCAGTACTTC
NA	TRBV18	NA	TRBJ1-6	CASSPLAQQNSPLHF	TGTGCCAGCTCACCGTTGGCACAGCAAAATTCACCCCTCCACTTT
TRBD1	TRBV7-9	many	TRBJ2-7	CASRPDREDTVGSYEQYF	TGTGCCAGCAGGCCGGACAGGGAAGATACGGTAGGCTCCTACGAGCAGTACTTC
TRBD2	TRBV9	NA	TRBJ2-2	CASSVGDRGVMFF	TGTGCCAGCAGCGTAGGCGATCGGGGGGTGATGTTTTTT